The subject of this entry is one TCR beta chain. Its target is not known. These data are taken from a study of T cell responses to AZD1222 COVID-19 vaccine. Overall study results and limits: White British donors predominated, females outnumbered males, and clonal diversity was possibly underestimated.

Clones were sequenced by immunoSEQ multiplex PCR, and TCRdb holds only the in-frame ones, with some missing. The table records 130,000 to 150,000 clones, about 91% of them present only once. The CDR3 covers 15 residues. Trimming cost V 3 bases and J 5 bases; bases outside gene matches: 6. Germline CDR1 SGHNT, CDR2 YYREEE (reference sequence). Sample: peripheral blood, taken on day 0 of AZD1222 vaccination. The TCR originated in an adult in good health. This chain connects TRBV5-4 to TRBJ2-5; 11 positions match TRBD2. CDR3 sequence: CASSSQTSGEETQYF. Written as DNA, the CDR3 is TGTGCCAGCAGCTCCCAGACTAGCGGGGAGGAGACCCAGTACTTC.